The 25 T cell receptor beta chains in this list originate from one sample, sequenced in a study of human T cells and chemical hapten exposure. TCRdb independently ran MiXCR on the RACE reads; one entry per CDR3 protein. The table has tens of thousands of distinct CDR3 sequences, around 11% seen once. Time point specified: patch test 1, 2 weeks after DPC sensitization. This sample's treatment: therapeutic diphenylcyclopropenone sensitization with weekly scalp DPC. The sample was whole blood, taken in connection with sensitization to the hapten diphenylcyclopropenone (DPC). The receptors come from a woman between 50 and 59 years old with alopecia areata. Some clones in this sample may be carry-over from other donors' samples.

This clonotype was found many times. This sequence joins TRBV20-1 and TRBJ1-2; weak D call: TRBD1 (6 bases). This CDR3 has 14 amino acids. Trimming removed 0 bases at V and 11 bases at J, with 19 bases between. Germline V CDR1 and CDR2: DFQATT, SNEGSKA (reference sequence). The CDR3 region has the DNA TGCAGTGCTAGAGATCAGGACAAGGGGGAGGGATACACCTTC. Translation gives CSARDQDKGEGYTF.

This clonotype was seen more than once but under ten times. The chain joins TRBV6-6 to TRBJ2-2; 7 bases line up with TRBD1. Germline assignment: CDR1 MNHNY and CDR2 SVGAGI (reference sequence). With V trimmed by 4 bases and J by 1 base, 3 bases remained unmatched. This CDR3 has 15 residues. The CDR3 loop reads CASSLDRRNTGELFF. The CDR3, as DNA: TGTGCCAGCAGTTTGGACAGGAGGAACACCGGGGAGCTGTTTTTT.

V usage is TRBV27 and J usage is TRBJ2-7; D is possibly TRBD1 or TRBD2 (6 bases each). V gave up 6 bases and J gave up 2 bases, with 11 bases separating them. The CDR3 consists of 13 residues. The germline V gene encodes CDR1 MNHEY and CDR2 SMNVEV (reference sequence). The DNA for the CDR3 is TGTGCCAGCAGGGGGGGCCGGACCTACGAGCAGTACTTC. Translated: CASRGGRTYEQYF.

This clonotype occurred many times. CDR3 region: CASSPLQRQGGKSKLMNTEAFF. CDR3 nucleotide sequence: TGTGCCAGCTCACCACTTCAACGACAGGGAGGGAAAAGTAAACTCATGAACACTGAAGCTTTCTTT. The chain couples TRBV18 to TRBJ1-1; 7 nucleotides agree with TRBD1. The CDR3 is 22 amino acids. The germline CDR1 and CDR2 sequences are KGHSH and LQKENI. V lost 1 base, J lost 0 bases, and 23 bases stayed unmatched.

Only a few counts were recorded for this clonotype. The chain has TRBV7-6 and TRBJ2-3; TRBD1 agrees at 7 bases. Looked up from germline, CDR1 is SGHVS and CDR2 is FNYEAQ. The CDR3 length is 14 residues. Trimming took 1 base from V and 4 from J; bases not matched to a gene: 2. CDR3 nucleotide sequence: TGTGCCAGCAGCTTAGAACAGGGGTCAGATACGCAGTATTTT. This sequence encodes CASSLEQGSDTQYF.

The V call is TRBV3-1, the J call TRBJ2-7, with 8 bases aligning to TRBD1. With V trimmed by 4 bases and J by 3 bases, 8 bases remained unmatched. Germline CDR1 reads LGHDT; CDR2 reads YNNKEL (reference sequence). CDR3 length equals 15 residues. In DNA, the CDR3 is TGTGCCAGCAGCCGAGGGGACAGGCGAATCTACGAGCAGTACTTC. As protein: CASSRGDRRIYEQYF.

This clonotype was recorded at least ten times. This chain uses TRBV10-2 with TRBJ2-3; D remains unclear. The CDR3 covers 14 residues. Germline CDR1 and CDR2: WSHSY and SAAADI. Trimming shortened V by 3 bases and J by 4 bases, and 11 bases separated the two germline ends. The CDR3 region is CASSDGLPADTQYF. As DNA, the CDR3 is TGCGCCAGCAGTGACGGGCTTCCCGCAGATACGCAGTATTTT.

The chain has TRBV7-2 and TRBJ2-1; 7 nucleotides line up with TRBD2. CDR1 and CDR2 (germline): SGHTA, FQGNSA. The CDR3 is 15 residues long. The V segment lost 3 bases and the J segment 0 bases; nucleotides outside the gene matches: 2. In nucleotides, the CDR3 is TGTGCCAGCAGCTTCCGCGGGAGCTCCTACAATGAGCAGTTCTTC. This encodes CASSFRGSSYNEQFF.

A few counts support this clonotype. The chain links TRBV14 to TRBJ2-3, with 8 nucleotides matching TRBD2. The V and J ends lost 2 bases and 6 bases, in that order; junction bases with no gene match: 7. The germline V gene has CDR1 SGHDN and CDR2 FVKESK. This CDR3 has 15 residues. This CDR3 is CASSQTGGLSDTQYF. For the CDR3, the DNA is TGTGCCAGCAGCCAAACGGGGGGGCTATCTGATACGCAGTATTTT.

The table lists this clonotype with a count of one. CDR3 amino acids: CASSPHRGQGNTEAFF. The CDR3 DNA sequence: TGTGCCAGCAGCCCCCACAGGGGGCAGGGGAACACTGAAGCTTTCTTT. The J gene is TRBJ1-1, the V gene TRBV6-6; 9 positions match TRBD1. V dropped 6 bases and J dropped 1; count of bases not matched to a gene: 9. Looked up from germline, CDR1 is MNHNY and CDR2 is SVGAGI (reference sequence). CDR3 length equals 16 residues.

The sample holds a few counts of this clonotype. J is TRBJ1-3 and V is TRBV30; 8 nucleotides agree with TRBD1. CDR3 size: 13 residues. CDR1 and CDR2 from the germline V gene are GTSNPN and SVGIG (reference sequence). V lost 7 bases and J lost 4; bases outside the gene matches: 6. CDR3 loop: CAYNRDRGNTIYF. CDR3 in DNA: TGTGCCTACAACCGGGACAGGGGAAACACCATATATTTT. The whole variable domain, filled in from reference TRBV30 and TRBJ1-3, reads SQTIHQWPATLVQPVGSPLSLECTVEGTSNPNLYWYRQAAGRGLQLLFYSVGIGQISSEVPQNLSASRPQDRQFILSSKKLLLSDSGFYLCAYNRDRGNTIYFGEGSWLTVV.

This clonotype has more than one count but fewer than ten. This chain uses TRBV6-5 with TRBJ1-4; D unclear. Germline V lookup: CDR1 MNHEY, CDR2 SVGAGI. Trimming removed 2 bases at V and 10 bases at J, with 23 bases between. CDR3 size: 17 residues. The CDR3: CASSYNIRGKIPGKLFF. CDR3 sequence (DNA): TGTGCCAGCAGTTACAACATCCGGGGAAAGATCCCTGGAAAACTGTTTTTT.

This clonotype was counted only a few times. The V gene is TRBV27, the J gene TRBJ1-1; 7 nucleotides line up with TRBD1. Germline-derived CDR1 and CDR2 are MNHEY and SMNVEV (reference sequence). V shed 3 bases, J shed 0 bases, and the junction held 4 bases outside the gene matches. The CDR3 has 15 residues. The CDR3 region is CASSFNRGVNTEAFF. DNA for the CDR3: TGTGCCAGCAGTTTCAACAGGGGCGTGAACACTGAAGCTTTCTTT.

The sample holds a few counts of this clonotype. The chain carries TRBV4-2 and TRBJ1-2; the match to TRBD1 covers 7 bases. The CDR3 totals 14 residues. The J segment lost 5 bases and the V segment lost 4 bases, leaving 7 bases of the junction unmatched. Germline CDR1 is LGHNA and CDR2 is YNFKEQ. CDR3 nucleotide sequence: TGTGCCAGCAGCCCGCGGACAGGCGGGTATGGCTACACCTTC. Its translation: CASSPRTGGYGYTF.

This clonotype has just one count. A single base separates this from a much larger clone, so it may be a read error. CDR3 sequence: CVSSQLASAETQYF. In DNA, the CDR3 is TGTGTCAGCAGCCAACTAGCGTCGGCCGAGACCCAGTACTTC. The chain has TRBV6-5 and TRBJ2-5; 7 positions agree with TRBD2. The CDR3 length is 14 residues. Germline CDR1 and CDR2: MNHEY and SVGAGI.

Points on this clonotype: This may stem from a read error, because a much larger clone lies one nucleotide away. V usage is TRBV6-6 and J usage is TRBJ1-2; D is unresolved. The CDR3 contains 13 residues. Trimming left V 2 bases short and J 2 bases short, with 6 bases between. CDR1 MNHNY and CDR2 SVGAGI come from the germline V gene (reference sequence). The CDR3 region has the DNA TGTGCCAGCAGTTACGCACAGAACTATGGCTACACCTTC. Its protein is CASSYAQNYGYTF.

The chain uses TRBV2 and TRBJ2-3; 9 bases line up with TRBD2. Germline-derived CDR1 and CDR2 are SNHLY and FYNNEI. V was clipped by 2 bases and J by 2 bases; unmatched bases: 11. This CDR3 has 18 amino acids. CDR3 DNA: TGTGCCAGCAGTGAATGGAGGCTAGCGGGACAATACACAGATACGCAGTATTTT. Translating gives CASSEWRLAGQYTDTQYF.

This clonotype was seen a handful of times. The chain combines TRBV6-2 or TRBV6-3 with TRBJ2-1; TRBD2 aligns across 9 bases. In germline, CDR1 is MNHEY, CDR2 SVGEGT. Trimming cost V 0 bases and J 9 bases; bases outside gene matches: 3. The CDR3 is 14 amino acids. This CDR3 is CASSYSGLAFEQFF. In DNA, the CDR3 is TGTGCCAGCAGTTACTCGGGACTAGCTTTTGAGCAGTTCTTC.

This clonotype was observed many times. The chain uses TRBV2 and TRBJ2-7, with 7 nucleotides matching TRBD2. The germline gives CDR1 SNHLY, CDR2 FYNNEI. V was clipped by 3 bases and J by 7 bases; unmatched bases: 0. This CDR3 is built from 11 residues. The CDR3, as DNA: TGTGCCAGCAGTGACGGGGGGGAGCAGTACTTC. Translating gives CASSDGGEQYF.

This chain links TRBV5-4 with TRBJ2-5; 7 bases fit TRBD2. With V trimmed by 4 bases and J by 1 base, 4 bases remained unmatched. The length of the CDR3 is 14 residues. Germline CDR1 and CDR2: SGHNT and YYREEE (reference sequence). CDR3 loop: CASSPGTIQETQYF. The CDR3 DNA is TGTGCCAGCAGCCCCGGGACTATCCAAGAGACCCAGTACTTC.

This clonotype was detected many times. The CDR3 sequence is CASSQMAGPSYEQYF. The DNA for the CDR3 is TGCGCCAGCAGCCAAATGGCGGGGCCCTCCTACGAGCAGTACTTC. The gene calls are TRBV4-1 and TRBJ2-7; a possible D gene is TRBD2 (6 bases). V gave up 2 bases and J gave up 0 bases, with 11 bases separating them. Germline-derived CDR1 and CDR2 are MGHRA and YSYEKL. This CDR3 region has 15 residues.

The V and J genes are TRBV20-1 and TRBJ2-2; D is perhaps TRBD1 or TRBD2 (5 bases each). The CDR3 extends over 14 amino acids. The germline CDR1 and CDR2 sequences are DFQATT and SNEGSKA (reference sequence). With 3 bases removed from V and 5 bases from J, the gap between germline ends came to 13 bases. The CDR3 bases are TGCAGTGCTAGCGACAGCGGAAGAACCGGGGAGCTGTTTTTT. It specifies CSASDSGRTGELFF.

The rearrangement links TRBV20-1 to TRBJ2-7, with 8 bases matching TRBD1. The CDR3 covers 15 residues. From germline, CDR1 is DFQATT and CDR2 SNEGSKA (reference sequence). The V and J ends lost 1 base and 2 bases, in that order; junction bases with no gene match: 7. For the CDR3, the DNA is TGCAGTGCTAGAGCACCGGGACAGGACCCCTACGAGCAGTACTTC. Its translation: CSARAPGQDPYEQYF.

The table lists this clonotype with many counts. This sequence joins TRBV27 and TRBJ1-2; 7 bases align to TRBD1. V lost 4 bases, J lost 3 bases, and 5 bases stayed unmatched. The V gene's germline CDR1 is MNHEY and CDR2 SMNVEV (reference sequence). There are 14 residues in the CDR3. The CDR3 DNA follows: TGTGCCAGCAGTTCGGGAGGGGGCGACTATGGCTACACCTTC. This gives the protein CASSSGGGDYGYTF.

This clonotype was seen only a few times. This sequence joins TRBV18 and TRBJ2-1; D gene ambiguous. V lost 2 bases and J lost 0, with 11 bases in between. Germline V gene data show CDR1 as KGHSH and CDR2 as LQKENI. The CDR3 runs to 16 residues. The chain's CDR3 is CASSPRLGNSYNEQFF. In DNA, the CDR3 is TGTGCCAGCTCACCAAGGCTGGGAAACTCCTACAATGAGCAGTTCTTC.